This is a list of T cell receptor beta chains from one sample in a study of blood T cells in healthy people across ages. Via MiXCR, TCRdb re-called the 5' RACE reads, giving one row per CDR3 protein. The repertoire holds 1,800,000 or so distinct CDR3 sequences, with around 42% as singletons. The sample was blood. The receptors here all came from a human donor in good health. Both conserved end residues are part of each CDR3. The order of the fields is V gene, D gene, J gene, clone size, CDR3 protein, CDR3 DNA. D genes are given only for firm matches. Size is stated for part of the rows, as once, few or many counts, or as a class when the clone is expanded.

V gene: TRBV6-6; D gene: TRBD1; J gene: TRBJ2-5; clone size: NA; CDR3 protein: CASRTGRTNYQETQYF; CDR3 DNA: TGTGCCAGCAGGACAGGGAGAACTAACTACCAAGAGACCCAGTACTTC
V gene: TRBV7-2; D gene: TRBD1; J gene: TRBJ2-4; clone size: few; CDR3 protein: CASSLDPGQGDIQYF; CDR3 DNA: TGTGCCAGCAGCTTAGACCCGGGACAGGGAGACATTCAGTACTTC
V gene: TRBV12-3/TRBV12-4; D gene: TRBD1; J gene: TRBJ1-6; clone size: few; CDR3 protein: CASRTGGGLNSPLHF; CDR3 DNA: TGTGCCAGCAGGACAGGGGGCGGCTTGAATTCACCCCTCCACTTT
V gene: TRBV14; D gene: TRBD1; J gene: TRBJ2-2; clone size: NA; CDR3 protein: CASSQIRGRGGELFF; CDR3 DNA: TGTGCCAGCAGCCAAATAAGGGGGCGAGGCGGGGAGCTGTTTTTT
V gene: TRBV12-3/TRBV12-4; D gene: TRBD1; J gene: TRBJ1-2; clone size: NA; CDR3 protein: CASRTQTGPDGYTF; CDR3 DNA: TGTGCCAGCAGGACGCAGACAGGGCCAGATGGCTACACCTTC
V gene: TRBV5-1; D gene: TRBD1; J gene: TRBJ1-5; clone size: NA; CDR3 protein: CASKEDGGGGPQHF; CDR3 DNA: TGCGCCAGCAAGGAGGATGGAGGGGGCGGACCCCAGCATTTT
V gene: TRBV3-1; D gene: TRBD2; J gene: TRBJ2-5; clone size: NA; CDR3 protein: CASSRGPGGPEETQYF; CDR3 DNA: TGTGCCAGCAGCCGTGGGCCGGGGGGGCCAGAAGAGACCCAGTACTTC
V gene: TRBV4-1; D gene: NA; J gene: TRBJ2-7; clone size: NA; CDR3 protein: CASSQVAIRQSRFYEQYF; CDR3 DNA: TGCGCCAGCAGCCAAGTCGCAATAAGGCAGAGCAGATTCTACGAGCAGTACTTC
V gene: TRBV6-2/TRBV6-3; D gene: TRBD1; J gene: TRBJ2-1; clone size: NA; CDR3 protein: CASSRQGAAYNEQFF; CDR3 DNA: TGTGCCAGCAGTCGACAGGGGGCTGCCTACAATGAGCAGTTCTTC
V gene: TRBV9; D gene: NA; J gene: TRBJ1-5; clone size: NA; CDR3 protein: CASSVGGTVNQPQHF; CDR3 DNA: TGTGCCAGCAGCGTAGGGGGGACTGTGAATCAGCCCCAGCATTTT
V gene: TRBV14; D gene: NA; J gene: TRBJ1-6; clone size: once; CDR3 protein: CASSQEVIDSPLHF; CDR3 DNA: TGTGCCAGCAGCCAAGAAGTTATTGACTCACCCCTCCACTTT
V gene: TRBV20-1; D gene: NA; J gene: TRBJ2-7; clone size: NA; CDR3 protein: CSAVTPGHWREQYF; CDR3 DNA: TGCAGTGCTGTTACTCCGGGACACTGGCGCGAGCAGTACTTC
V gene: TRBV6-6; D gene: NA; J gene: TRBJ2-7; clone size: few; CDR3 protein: CASSLSRVGVPGEQYF; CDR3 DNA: TGTGCCAGCAGTTTATCCCGTGTGGGGGTGCCGGGGGAGCAGTACTTC
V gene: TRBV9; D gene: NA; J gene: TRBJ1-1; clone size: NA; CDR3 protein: CASSAFGGNTEAFF; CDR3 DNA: TGTGCCAGCAGCGCTTTCGGGGGGAACACTGAAGCTTTCTTT
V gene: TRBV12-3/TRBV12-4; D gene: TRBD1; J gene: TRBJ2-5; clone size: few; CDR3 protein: CASSSEDRVWETQYF; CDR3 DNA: TGTGCCAGCAGTTCTGAGGACAGGGTATGGGAGACCCAGTACTTC
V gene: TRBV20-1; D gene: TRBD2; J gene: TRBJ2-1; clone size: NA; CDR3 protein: CSAPGTSGVYFYNEQFF; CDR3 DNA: TGCAGTGCTCCCGGGACTAGCGGGGTCTATTTCTACAATGAGCAGTTCTTC
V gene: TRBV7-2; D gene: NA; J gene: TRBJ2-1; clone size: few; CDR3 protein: CASSLLRSELSLDEQFF; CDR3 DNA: TGTGCCAGCAGCTTATTGAGATCGGAACTATCTCTCGATGAGCAGTTCTTC